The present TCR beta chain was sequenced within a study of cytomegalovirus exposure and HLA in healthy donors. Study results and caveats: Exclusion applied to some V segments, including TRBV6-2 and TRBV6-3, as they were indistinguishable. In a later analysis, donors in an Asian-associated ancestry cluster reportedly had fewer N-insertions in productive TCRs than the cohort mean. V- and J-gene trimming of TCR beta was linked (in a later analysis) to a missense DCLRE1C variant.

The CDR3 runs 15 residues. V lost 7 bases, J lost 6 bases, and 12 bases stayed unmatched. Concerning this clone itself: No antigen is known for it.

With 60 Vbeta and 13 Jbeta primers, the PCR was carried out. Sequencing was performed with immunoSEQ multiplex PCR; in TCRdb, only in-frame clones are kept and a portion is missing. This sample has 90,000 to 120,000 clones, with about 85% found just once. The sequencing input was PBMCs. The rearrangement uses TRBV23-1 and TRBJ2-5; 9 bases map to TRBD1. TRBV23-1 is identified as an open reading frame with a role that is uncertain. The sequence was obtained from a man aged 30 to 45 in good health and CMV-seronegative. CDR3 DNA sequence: TGCGCCAGCACCTTAGGGACAGGGAATTCGAAGACCCAGTACTTC. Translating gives CASTLGTGNSKTQYF.